Below are 5 T cell receptor beta chains sequenced from a single sample in a study of T cells expressing NK-cell markers. TCRdb reprocessed the 5' RACE reads and reports one entry per CDR3 protein, with no DNA. The listing records over 120,000 distinct CDR3 sequences. The sample was blood T cells: a sorted CD56 or NKG2C T cell subset, CD4+ or CD8+ T cells, or bulk PBMC T cells (not recorded which). Receptors originate from a man aged 18-30 years in good health.

The CDR3 region is CASSYTPLGTQYF. The chain employs TRBV6-5 and TRBJ2-5; the D gene TCRdb calls, TRBD2, cannot be checked with no DNA. The CDR3 runs 13 residues. The germline CDR1 and CDR2 sequences are MNHEY and SVGAGI.

The CDR3 sequence is CASRDPAGGPYEQYF. This chain uses TRBV7-2 with TRBJ2-7; lacking DNA, the TRBD2 call made by TCRdb goes unchecked. The CDR3 length is 15 residues. From germline, CDR1 is SGHTA and CDR2 FQGNSA.

V gene TRBV14 combines with J gene TRBJ2-5; the TRBD2 assignment by TCRdb is unverifiable without DNA. The CDR3 has 15 amino acids. Looked up from germline, CDR1 is SGHDN and CDR2 is FVKESK. CDR3: CASSQGASGSETQYF.

The J gene is TRBJ2-1, the V gene TRBV5-1; absent DNA, TCRdb's TRBD1 call cannot be checked. Germline V lookup: CDR1 SGHRS, CDR2 YFSETQ. The CDR3 is 17 residues long. The CDR3 loop is CASSPGGGGASYNEQFF.

The J gene is TRBJ2-1, the V gene TRBV4-2; TCRdb's D call, TRBD2, is unchecked because there is no DNA. Per the germline V gene, CDR1 is LGHNA and CDR2 is YNFKEQ. This CDR3 comprises 17 residues. The CDR3 reads CASSPLLAGEANNEQFF.